The sample holds one count of the clone carrying this TCR beta chain. The antigen is not known. Here immunoSEQ multiplex PCR was the method, and the copy in TCRdb shows in-frame clones only, minus some. The sample includes under 7,500 clones, about 89% of them seen just once. The data were obtained in a study of chemoradiotherapy in HPV16-positive cancers. Study in general: Candidate HPV-specific clones and shared TCR motifs came from two HPV16-positive patients.

Repertoires were sampled repeatedly during chemoradiotherapy. Notes on the study in general: Non-HPV-specific T cells did not expand in tumors during treatment, whereas candidate HPV-specific clones and E7-related motifs did. HPV-responsive T-cell expansion during chemoradiotherapy was linked to improved recurrence-free survival in HPV16-positive patients.

Trimming pared 5 bases from V and 8 bases from J, leaving 15 bases between. The CDR3 contains 14 residues. CDR1 and CDR2 from the germline V gene are SEHNR and FQNEAQ (reference sequence). Sequencing was performed on blood, taken from a patient who underwent chemoradiotherapy. The chain has TRBV7-9 and TRBJ1-4; no reliable D call. The receptor's source is a human donor with HPV-associated anogenital cancer. CDR3 bases: TGTGCCAGCAGCCTCGTGGGGTTCGGGGAAAAACTGTTTTTT. This codes for CASSLVGFGEKLFF.